The subject of this entry is one T cell receptor (beta chain). Its specificity is not known. The sample belongs to a study of response to subunit inactivated influenza vaccine. TCRdb redid the calling of the RT-PCR reads with MiXCR, one entry per CDR3 protein. The sample holds roughly 700,000 distinct CDR3 sequences; around 16% are singletons and the top ten take around 10%. Study-level results: The authors suggested that few new T cells are recruited per seasonal influenza vaccination.

The length of the CDR3 is 16 residues. The junction had 9 bases not matched to a gene; V was cut back by 3 bases and J by 8 bases. CDR1 is ENHRY and CDR2 is SYGVKD in the germline V gene. The chain joins TRBV10-3 to TRBJ2-1; 11 bases map to TRBD1. This TCR was recovered from a man aged 50 to 60 who received an inactivated influenza vaccine. Sample: PBMCs from blood, taken 11 to 12 days after vaccination. Written as DNA, the CDR3 is TGTGCCATCAGTGAACCAGGACAGGGGGCTGGCGATGAGCAGTTCTTC. This gives the protein CAISEPGQGAGDEQFF.